This entry describes one T cell receptor (beta chain). What it binds is not known. TCR beta CDR3 sequences were amplified from RNA transcripts. Primed by the HTBI set, a first-round RT-PCR was run on the TCR CDR3. In TCRdb, the multiplex PCR reads were re-called with MiXCR into one record per CDR3 protein. The sample includes hundreds of thousands of distinct CDR3 sequences, nearly 20% of them seen just once. These data are taken from a study of T cells in Graves' hyperthyroidism and ophthalmopathy. Study in general: Before treatment of any kind, peripheral blood was taken at initial diagnosis.

Exclusion criteria comprised uncontrolled infection, other autoimmune disease, pregnancy or lactation. Germline assignment: CDR1 SEHNR and CDR2 FQNEAQ (reference sequence). This CDR3 spans 18 amino acids. Trimming at V came to 3 bases and at J to 2 bases, leaving 14 bases not matched to a gene. Study-wide findings and caveats: Model predictions of ophthalmopathy came a median approximately 6 months before onset. Researchers found most expanded thyroid clonotypes above 0.001 in blood as well.

The chain has TRBV7-9 and TRBJ2-7; 9 positions agree with TRBD2. Specimen: blood. The receptor's source is a man aged 35 to 55 with Graves' ophthalmopathy. CDR3 protein: CASSLGPVVAGVPYEQYF. As DNA, the CDR3 is TGTGCCAGCAGCTTGGGACCTGTGGTAGCGGGAGTCCCCTACGAGCAGTACTTC.